Presented here are 29 T cell receptor beta chains from one specimen sequenced in a study of T-cell memory formation after mild COVID-19. MiXCR was run by TCRdb on the 5' RACE reads, yielding one entry per CDR3 protein. The sample yields approximately 350,000 distinct CDR3 sequences, approximately 29% seen once. The source material was PBMCs or a T cell subset sorted from them (not recorded which). The receptors originated from an adult woman who had mild COVID-19 (a few samples of this study predate the infection). Cell type and time point are not known.

This clonotype was observed a handful of times. The chain has TRBV5-1 and TRBJ1-1, with D possibly being TRBD1 (5 bases). This CDR3 is built from 13 residues. Trimming pared 4 bases from V and 10 bases from J, leaving 17 bases between. Looked up from germline, CDR1 is SGHRS and CDR2 is YFSETQ. Here the CDR3 reads CASSPDLDTGAFF. The CDR3, as DNA: TGCGCCAGCAGCCCCGACCTGGACACGGGAGCTTTCTTT.

The chain couples TRBV11-2 to TRBJ2-1, with TRBD2 identical over 8 bases. In germline, CDR1 is SGHAT, CDR2 FQNNGV. The trim removed 1 base at V and 7 bases at J, leaving 6 bases unmatched. The CDR3 is made up of 15 amino acids. CDR3 DNA sequence: TGTGCCAGCAGCTTAGCGGGGGTAGCGGGAAATGAGCAGTTCTTC. Amino acids: CASSLAGVAGNEQFF.

This clonotype was counted at least ten times. The chain combines TRBV5-1 with TRBJ2-5; D possibly corresponds to TRBD2 (6 bases). This CDR3 region has 15 residues. Looked up from germline, CDR1 is SGHRS and CDR2 is YFSETQ. Trimming removed 0 bases at V and 7 bases at J, with 16 bases between. The CDR3 DNA follows: TGCGCCAGCAGCTTGGACGGGAGCGAGTTGGGGACCCAGTACTTC. Its protein product is CASSLDGSELGTQYF.

The table lists this clonotype with many counts. This chain uses TRBV20-1 with TRBJ2-3; 10 nucleotides line up with TRBD2. CDR3 length: 16 amino acids. The V gene's germline CDR1 is DFQATT and CDR2 SNEGSKA (reference sequence). With 0 bases clipped from V and 4 bases from J, the junction kept 7 bases outside the gene matches. The CDR3 spells CSARDDLAGESDTQYF. The CDR3, as DNA: TGCAGTGCTAGAGATGATCTAGCGGGAGAGTCAGATACGCAGTATTTT.

This clonotype has just a few counts. The chain couples TRBV3-1 to TRBJ2-3; maybe TRBD1 (6 bases). The V end was cut by 4 bases, the J end by 4 bases, with 18 bases between. This CDR3 contains 16 residues. Germline V lookup: CDR1 LGHDT, CDR2 YNNKEL (reference sequence). The CDR3 spells CASSRMSAGEPDTQYF. The CDR3 nucleotides are TGTGCCAGCAGCCGAATGTCGGCAGGGGAGCCAGATACGCAGTATTTT.

This rearrangement joins TRBV6-2 or TRBV6-3 to TRBJ2-7; D may correspond to TRBD1 or TRBD2 (5 bases each). The CDR3 is 17 amino acids. Trimming took off 0 bases at V and 2 bases at J, with 17 bases between the two ends. Germline V gives CDR1 MNHEY, CDR2 SVGEGT. The CDR3 reads CASSYSRAGPTTYEQYF. Written as DNA, the CDR3 is TGTGCCAGCAGTTACTCGAGGGCAGGGCCAACTACCTACGAGCAGTACTTC.

The V call is TRBV4-1, the J call TRBJ2-1, with a possible D match to TRBD2 (5 bases). The V end was cut by 0 bases, the J end by 1 base, with 13 bases between. The CDR3 extends over 17 amino acids. Per the germline V gene, CDR1 is MGHRA and CDR2 is YSYEKL. The DNA for the CDR3 is TGCGCCAGCAGCCAAGATCCGACACGGGGTTCCTACAATGAGCAGTTCTTC. As protein: CASSQDPTRGSYNEQFF.

The J gene is TRBJ1-1, the V gene TRBV7-9; D is undetermined. Germline V gene sequence: CDR1 SEHNR, CDR2 FQNEAQ (reference sequence). V shed 5 bases and J shed 6 bases, with 10 bases lying between them. This CDR3 has 12 amino acids. DNA of the CDR3: TGTGCCAGCAGCCCCGGCCACGCTGAAGCTTTCTTT. Translated: CASSPGHAEAFF.

The chain is built from TRBV28 and TRBJ2-7; 7 nucleotides line up with TRBD2. The V segment lost 4 bases and the J segment 4 bases; nucleotides outside the gene matches: 7. This CDR3 is 14 amino acids long. Germline CDR1 is MDHEN and CDR2 is SYDVKM. The CDR3 coding sequence is TGTGCCAGCAGTTCTCAGCTAGCGGAATACGAGCAGTACTTC. It translates to CASSSQLAEYEQYF.

The chain has TRBV9 and TRBJ1-1; 8 bases line up with TRBD1. Germline V gene sequence: CDR1 SGDLS, CDR2 YYNGEE. V lost 3 bases and J lost 8; bases outside the gene matches: 6. The CDR3 contains 13 residues. CDR3 DNA: TGTGCCAGCAGCGGAGGGACAGGTGACGAAGCTTTCTTT. It codes for CASSGGTGDEAFF.

This chain connects TRBV29-1 to TRBJ2-3, with D tentatively TRBD1 (6 bases). Trimming left V 7 bases short and J 4 bases short, with 24 bases between. CDR1 and CDR2 from the germline V gene are SQVTM and ANQGSEA. This CDR3 has 16 residues. The CDR3 protein is CSAPRTSSGAADTQYF. The DNA of the CDR3 is TGCAGCGCCCCACGGACTTCCTCAGGGGCCGCAGATACGCAGTATTTT.

The rearrangement uses TRBV18 and TRBJ2-2; a possible D gene is TRBD2 (6 bases). This CDR3 comprises 15 residues. The V and J ends lost 7 bases and 0 bases respectively, with 12 bases between them. CDR1 is KGHSH and CDR2 is LQKENI in the germline V gene. CDR3 sequence: CASLADIANTGELFF. In DNA form, the CDR3 reads TGTGCCAGCTTAGCGGACATAGCGAACACCGGGGAGCTGTTTTTT.

The J gene is TRBJ2-1, the V gene TRBV19; no firm D call. Germline CDR1 and CDR2: LNHDA and SQIVND (reference sequence). This CDR3 spans 13 amino acids. Trimming removed 5 bases from V and 6 bases from J, with 11 bases in between. The CDR3 protein is CASSGPDVNEQFF. The CDR3 DNA follows: TGTGCCAGTAGTGGGCCCGACGTCAATGAGCAGTTCTTC.

CDR3 loop: CATRTGSDTGELFF. For the CDR3, the DNA is TGTGCCACCCGGACAGGGAGTGACACCGGGGAGCTGTTTTTT. V gene TRBV24-1 combines with J gene TRBJ2-2, with 8 bases matching TRBD1. The CDR3 covers 14 residues. In germline, CDR1 is KGHDR, CDR2 SFDVKD. The trim removed 9 bases at V and 3 bases at J, leaving 5 bases unmatched.

The V gene is TRBV9, the J gene TRBJ2-3; D may be TRBD1 (5 bases). CDR1 SGDLS and CDR2 YYNGEE come from the germline V gene. The CDR3 sequence is 15 residues long. V lost 3 bases to trimming and J lost 6 bases, with 17 bases between them. The DNA for the CDR3 is TGTGCCAGCAGCGCGAGCCCCAGGGTTGGCGATACGCAGTATTTT. Its protein product is CASSASPRVGDTQYF.

The CDR3 reads CASSFSQGTFEAFF. The CDR3 region has the DNA TGTGCCAGCAGTTTCTCACAGGGGACATTTGAAGCTTTCTTT. The gene calls are TRBV12-3 or TRBV12-4 and TRBJ1-1; 7 bases line up with TRBD1. The trim removed 3 bases at V and 7 bases at J, leaving 8 bases unmatched. The CDR3 length is 14 residues.

The J gene is TRBJ2-7, the V gene TRBV29-1; tentatively, D is TRBD2 (5 bases). V gave up 6 bases and J gave up 7 bases, with 19 bases separating them. Germline loops: CDR1 SQVTM, CDR2 ANQGSEA. This CDR3 has 13 residues. The CDR3 loop is CSVQEGRPGEQYF. Here the CDR3 DNA reads TGCAGCGTCCAAGAGGGCAGGCCTGGAGAGCAGTACTTC.

V is TRBV27 and J is TRBJ2-7; 7 nucleotides line up with TRBD2. Trimming cost V 0 bases and J 3 bases; bases outside gene matches: 5. There are 15 residues in the CDR3. Germline V CDR1 and CDR2: MNHEY, SMNVEV (reference sequence). The CDR3 DNA reads TGTGCCAGCAGTTTATCGGCGGGAGACATCTACGAGCAGTACTTC. Its protein product is CASSLSAGDIYEQYF.

The rearrangement joins TRBV24-1 to TRBJ2-2; D is uncertain. Trimming pared 6 bases from V and 6 bases from J, leaving 10 bases between. This CDR3 has 13 amino acids. Germline values: CDR1 KGHDR, CDR2 SFDVKD. CDR3 amino acids: CATSHPASGELFF. The CDR3 DNA is TGTGCCACCAGTCACCCGGCATCCGGGGAGCTGTTTTTT.

This clonotype was seen more than once but under ten times. DNA for the CDR3: TGTGCCAGCAGTTCACAAAGGGACAGCGCCTCTAACTATGGCTACACCTTC. Protein: CASSSQRDSASNYGYTF. The rearrangement uses TRBV6-6 and TRBJ1-2; TRBD1 aligns across 7 bases. V shed 4 bases, J shed 0 bases, and the junction held 11 bases outside the gene matches. Per germline, CDR1 MNHNY and CDR2 SVGAGI (reference sequence). This CDR3 is 17 amino acids long.

CDR3 residues: CASSVAGAMGYEQFF. The CDR3 nucleotides read TGTGCCAGCAGCGTAGCGGGAGCGATGGGGTATGAGCAGTTCTTC. V usage is TRBV9 and J usage is TRBJ2-1, with D possibly matching TRBD2 (6 bases). Per germline, CDR1 SGDLS and CDR2 YYNGEE. Trimming removed 0 bases at V and 8 bases at J, with 15 bases between. The CDR3 is made up of 15 amino acids. Looking up the rest from reference TRBV9 and TRBJ2-1 gives the full variable domain: DSGVTQTPKHLITATGQRVTLRCSPRSGDLSVYWYQQSLDQGLQFLIQYYNGEERAKGNILERFSAQQFPDLHSELNLSSLELGDSALYFCASSVAGAMGYEQFFGPGTRLTVL.

The table lists this clonotype with a few counts. The chain employs TRBV3-1 and TRBJ1-5, with D hard to call. V dropped 8 bases and J dropped 11 bases, with 16 bases sitting between them. This CDR3 has 12 amino acids. Germline V CDR1 and CDR2: LGHDT, YNNKEL (reference sequence). CDR3 loop: CASGQAGSSQHF. CDR3 nucleotides: TGTGCCAGCGGGCAGGCCGGTTCGTCCCAGCATTTT.

Ten or more counts support this clonotype. This chain links TRBV20-1 with TRBJ2-7, with 10 bases aligning to TRBD1. There are 14 residues in the CDR3. Germline V CDR1 and CDR2: DFQATT, SNEGSKA (reference sequence). Trimming cost V 6 bases and J 3 bases; bases outside gene matches: 8. The CDR3 region is CSAGHGTGDYEQYF. The CDR3 DNA follows: TGCAGTGCCGGTCACGGGACAGGGGACTACGAGCAGTACTTC.

V and J are TRBV10-3 and TRBJ2-5; tentatively, D is TRBD1 (5 bases). Germline CDR1 and CDR2: ENHRY and SYGVKD. The CDR3 totals 14 residues. Trimming pared 0 bases from V and 3 bases from J, leaving 8 bases between. This CDR3 reads CAISESKGEETQYF. DNA of the CDR3: TGTGCCATCAGTGAGTCGAAAGGGGAAGAGACCCAGTACTTC.

The J gene is TRBJ2-7, the V gene TRBV4-2; TRBD2 matches 9 bases. V was clipped by 6 bases and J by 2 bases; unmatched bases: 14. Germline loops: CDR1 LGHNA, CDR2 YNFKEQ. The CDR3 is made up of 17 amino acids. CDR3 protein: CASSDSLRGGDTYEQYF. The DNA of the CDR3 is TGTGCCAGCAGTGATAGCTTGCGGGGGGGTGACACCTACGAGCAGTACTTC.

This clonotype was seen only a few times. V is TRBV5-5 and J is TRBJ2-7; D not certain. The V gene's germline CDR1 is SGHKS and CDR2 YYEKEE (reference sequence). The germline V and J ends were trimmed by 4 bases and 2 bases, with 10 bases remaining between them. CDR3 length equals 13 residues. The CDR3: CASSKTRTYEQYF. The CDR3 DNA sequence: TGTGCCAGCAGCAAGACCCGAACCTACGAGCAGTACTTC.

The genes are TRBV12-3 or TRBV12-4 and TRBJ2-1; D is unclear. V was clipped by 2 bases and J by 3 bases, with 8 bases between them. The CDR3 runs to 14 residues. CDR3 DNA sequence: TGTGCCAGCAGTTTAATCAGGATCTACAATGAGCAGTTCTTC. Its translation: CASSLIRIYNEQFF.

The rearrangement joins TRBV19 to TRBJ1-1; D call uncertain. This CDR3 region has 18 residues. Germline V lookup: CDR1 LNHDA, CDR2 SQIVND (reference sequence). Between the trimmed V and J ends, which lost 7 bases and 3 bases, there was a span of 27 bases. CDR3 sequence: CASTPYGWQVPLDTEAFF. DNA of the CDR3: TGTGCCAGTACCCCATATGGCTGGCAGGTGCCGTTGGACACTGAAGCTTTCTTT.

In its sample, this clonotype was seen a few times. The gene calls are TRBV12-3 or TRBV12-4 and TRBJ1-2; D remains ambiguous. The CDR3 consists of 12 residues. V was trimmed by 3 bases and J by 6 bases, leaving 8 bases between them. The CDR3 sequence is CASSFGPDGYTF. The CDR3 region has the DNA TGTGCCAGCAGTTTTGGGCCTGATGGCTACACCTTC.